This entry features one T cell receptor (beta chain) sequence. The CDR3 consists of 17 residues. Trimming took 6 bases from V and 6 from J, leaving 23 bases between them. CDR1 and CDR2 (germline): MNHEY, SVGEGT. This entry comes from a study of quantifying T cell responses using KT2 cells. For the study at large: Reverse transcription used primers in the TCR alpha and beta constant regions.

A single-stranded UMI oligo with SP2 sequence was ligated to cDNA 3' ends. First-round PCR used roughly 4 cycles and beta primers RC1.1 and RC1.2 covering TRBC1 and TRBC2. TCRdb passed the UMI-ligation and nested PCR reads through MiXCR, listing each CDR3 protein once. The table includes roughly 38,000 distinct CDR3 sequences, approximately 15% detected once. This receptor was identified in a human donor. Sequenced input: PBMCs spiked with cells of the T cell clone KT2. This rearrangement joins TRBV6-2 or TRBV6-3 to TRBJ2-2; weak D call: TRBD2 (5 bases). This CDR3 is CASSPLPAGIGPGELFF. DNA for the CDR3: TGTGCCAGCAGCCCCCTGCCGGCGGGCATTGGGCCCGGGGAGCTGTTTTTT.